The source of this TCR beta chain is a study of CD8+CD57+ T cells in acquired aplastic anemia. Study-level background: Each DNA sample taken from sorted CD4+ and CD8+ cells came to 3 to 3.5 ug on average. Findings and caveats of the study: Patients and controls were not found to differ significantly in CD8+ Simpson's diversity. Comparison of patients with controls identified about 30 shared CD8+ CDR3 sequences.

TCR beta VDJ and CDR3 profiling used genomic DNA as template. TCRdb called the reads again in MiXCR, with one record for every CDR3 protein. Among about 210,000 distinct CDR3 sequences listed, about 59% were seen once. From germline, CDR1 is PRHDT and CDR2 FYEKMQ (reference sequence). V was pared by 4 bases and J by 0 bases, with 5 bases of the junction left unmatched. The CDR3 is made up of 15 amino acids. This clonotype was seen repeatedly, ten times or more. The antigen remains unidentified. The source material was sorted CD4+, CD8+, or CD8+CD57+ T cells (not recorded which) from PBMCs. This clonotype originated in a human donor in good health. The rearrangement uses TRBV13 and TRBJ2-7; 8 bases agree with TRBD1. For the CDR3, the DNA is TGTGCCAGCAGCTCCGGGACAGGCTTCTCCTACGAGCAGTACTTC. It yields the protein CASSSGTGFSYEQYF.